These T cell receptor beta chains were read from a single sample in a study of tumor and adjacent non-tumor tissue in lung cancer. Each CDR3 protein gets one entry after TCRdb re-called the multiplex PCR reads with MiXCR. The sample consists of under 150,000 distinct CDR3 sequences, approximately 64% of them appearing once. The sample comprised lung tumor tissue. These receptors all come from a man in his 60s with small cell lung cancer. The CDR3 runs from the conserved cysteine through the conserved F or W. The D gene is left open where the match is weak. Size values are once, few and many counts, or a class for expanded clones, and some rows have none.

d_call	clone_size	v_call	cdr3_length	j_call	cdr3_nt	cdr3_aa
NA	few	TRBV6-2/TRBV6-3	13	TRBJ2-5	TGTGCCAGCACAGACTGGGTGGGAGAGACCCAGTACTTC	CASTDWVGETQYF
NA	once	TRBV29-1	13	TRBJ1-6	TGTAGCGTTGATGTGGGCTTTGGGTCACTCCTCCACTTT	CSVDVGFGSLLHF
NA	NA	TRBV7-9	17	TRBJ2-1	TGTGCCAGCAACTGGGGACGGCCGGAAAGCTCCTACAATGAGCAGTTCTTC	CASNWGRPESSYNEQFF
TRBD2	many	TRBV28	15	TRBJ2-3	TGTGCCAGCAGTGACGCAGGGAGGGCCACAGATACGCAGTATTTT	CASSDAGRATDTQYF
NA	NA	TRBV4-1	17	TRBJ1-5	TGCGCCAGCAGCCAGATCACCGGGCAGGATAGCAATCAGCCCCAGCATTTT	CASSQITGQDSNQPQHF
NA	NA	TRBV11-2	15	TRBJ2-5	TGTGCCAGCAGCGTGAAACTGACAGGTTTAGAGACCCAGTACTTT	CASSVKLTGLETQYF
NA	NA	TRBV6-1	13	TRBJ2-7	TGTGCCAGCAGTGAGTTAGCGAACCACGAGCAGTACTTC	CASSELANHEQYF
TRBD2	NA	TRBV20-1	17	TRBJ2-3	TGCAGTGCGCGGAAACCGAGGACTAGCGGGAACTCAGATACGCAGTATTTT	CSARKPRTSGNSDTQYF
NA	NA	TRBV7-8	15	TRBJ2-6	TGTACCAGCAGCTTATCAGAATCTGGGACCAACGTCCTGACTTTC	CTSSLSESGTNVLTF
NA	few	TRBV11-1	13	TRBJ2-7	TGTGCCAGCAGCCCCGGACAGTTCTACGAACAGTGCTTC	CASSPGQFYEQCF
TRBD1	NA	TRBV6-1	14	TRBJ2-4	TGTGCCAGCCTAAGGACAGGGGGCCAAAGCATTCACTACTTC	CASLRTGGQSIHYF
TRBD2	many	TRBV20-1	17	TRBJ2-6	TGCAGTGCTAGTGTAGCGGGATGGGGCTCTGGGGCCAACGTCCTGACTTTC	CSASVAGWGSGANVLTF
NA	once	TRBV11-2	16	TRBJ2-3	TGTGCCAGTAGCTCAACTATAGGAGGGGGAACAGATACGCAATATTTT	CASSSTIGGGTDTQYF
NA	NA	TRBV6-6	12	TRBJ2-7	TGTGCCAGCACCACGTCATGGCTCGAGCAGTACTTC	CASTTSWLEQYF
NA	NA	TRBV12-3/TRBV12-4	12	TRBJ1-2	TGTGCCAGCAGATCCAGACAGCGGAGCTACACCTTC	CASRSRQRSYTF
TRBD1	NA	TRBV20-1	14	TRBJ2-1	TGCAGTGCTCCCCTACCCGGGACAGGGGATGAGCAGCTATTC	CSAPLPGTGDEQLF
NA	NA	TRBV11-2	14	TRBJ2-7	TGTGCTAGCAGCTTAGTAGGGACCGCCTACGAGCAGTACTTC	CASSLVGTAYEQYF
TRBD1	NA	TRBV30	14	TRBJ2-1	TGTGCCTGGAGTCCGGACAGGGTCGACAATGAGCACTTCTTC	CAWSPDRVDNEHFF
NA	few	TRBV12-3/TRBV12-4	15	TRBJ2-6	TGTGCCAGCAGTTTCAGGGCTGCGGGGGCCAACGTCCTGACTTTC	CASSFRAAGANVLTF
TRBD2	NA	TRBV24-1	16	TRBJ2-1	TGTGCCACCACTGATGCTGGGACTAGCGGTTACAATGAGCAGTTCTTC	CATTDAGTSGYNEQFF